The next 17 T cell receptor beta chains were all read from a single sample in a study of neurological immune-mediated disorders. One entry per CDR3 protein results from TCRdb running MiXCR on the 5' RACE reads. The data hold about 30,000 distinct CDR3 sequences, with around 15% observed a single time. The specimen was PBMCs. The receptors derive from a man in his sixties or seventies in good health.

Many counts were recorded for this clonotype. Written as DNA, the CDR3 is TGTGCCAGCAGTTACGGGGGGGGCACTGAAGCTTTCTTT. Encoded protein: CASSYGGGTEAFF. V usage is TRBV6-5 and J usage is TRBJ1-1, with a tentative D call TRBD1 (5 bases). Germline V gene sequence: CDR1 MNHEY, CDR2 SVGAGI. CDR3 length equals 13 residues. Trimming pared 2 bases from V and 4 bases from J, leaving 8 bases between.

This clonotype was recorded many times. This rearrangement joins TRBV20-1 to TRBJ2-7, with D perhaps matching TRBD1 or TRBD2 (5 bases each). Between the trimmed V and J ends, which lost 6 bases and 3 bases, there was a span of 15 bases. The CDR3 loop spans 13 amino acids. Germline V gene data show CDR1 as DFQATT and CDR2 as SNEGSKA (reference sequence). The CDR3 protein is CSARDRLHYEQYF. The CDR3 region has the DNA TGCAGTGCAAGGGACCGACTTCACTACGAGCAGTACTTC.

V and J are TRBV29-1 and TRBJ1-2; D not resolved. Germline-derived CDR1 and CDR2 are SQVTM and ANQGSEA. This CDR3 contains 16 residues. In DNA form, the CDR3 reads TGCGTTGAAGATTACGGAGGCATACGTCCTAACTATGGCTACACCTTC. This gives the protein CVEDYGGIRPNYGYTF.

At least ten counts were recorded for this clonotype. The V call is TRBV5-5, the J call TRBJ2-6; 9 bases are a match to TRBD1. J was trimmed by 0 bases and V by 1 base; bases with no gene match: 5. This CDR3 spans 18 amino acids. Looked up from germline, CDR1 is SGHKS and CDR2 is YYEKEE (reference sequence). The CDR3 region is CASSLSGQGSSGANVLTF. In DNA, the CDR3 is TGTGCCAGCAGCTTGTCGGGACAGGGAAGCTCTGGGGCCAACGTCCTGACTTTC.

Ten or more counts support this clonotype. The chain uses TRBV7-2 and TRBJ2-2, with D hard to call. Trimming took 5 bases from V and 5 from J, leaving 6 bases between them. From germline, CDR1 is SGHTA and CDR2 FQGNSA. This CDR3 spans 12 amino acids. The DNA for the CDR3 is TGTGCCAGCAGCCCTCGAACCGGGGAGCTGTTTTTT. Amino acids: CASSPRTGELFF.

Many counts were recorded for this clonotype. This rearrangement joins TRBV7-9 to TRBJ2-2; TRBD1 aligns across 11 bases. V lost 5 bases and J lost 7; bases outside the gene matches: 9. This CDR3 has 16 amino acids. Germline CDR1 reads SEHNR; CDR2 reads FQNEAQ (reference sequence). DNA for the CDR3: TGTGCCAGCAGCCCCGGACAGGGGGCCACAGGCGGGGAGCTGTTTTTT. This gives the protein CASSPGQGATGGELFF. The whole variable domain, filled in from reference TRBV7-9 and TRBJ2-2, reads DTGVSQNPRHKITKRGQNVTFRCDPISEHNRLYWYRQTLGQGPEFLTYFQNEAQLEKSRLLSDRFSAERPKGSFSTLEIQRTEQGDSAMYLCASSPGQGATGGELFFGEGSRLTVL.

In its sample, this clonotype was seen many times. CDR3 coding DNA: TGTGCCAGCAGTCCTGGGACAGGGAACTCCTACGAGCAGTACTTC. Translated: CASSPGTGNSYEQYF. The V gene is TRBV6-2 or TRBV6-3, the J gene TRBJ2-7; TRBD1 matches at 9 bases. The CDR3 loop spans 15 amino acids. Germline V gene lookup returns CDR1 MNHEY and CDR2 SVGEGT. V lost 5 bases and J lost 0; bases outside the gene matches: 5.

This clonotype was observed many times. The CDR3 DNA follows: TGTGCCAGCAGTGAATTCCTAAGCCAGACCCAGTACTTC. It encodes CASSEFLSQTQYF. The chain recombines TRBV25-1 with TRBJ2-5; D is ambiguous. The CDR3 covers 13 residues. Trimming removed 1 base from V and 6 bases from J, with 9 bases in between. Germline lookup yields CDR1 MGHDK and CDR2 SYGVNS.

This clonotype occurred many times. This clone may be a read error of a much larger clone one base away. The CDR3 DNA reads TGTGCCAGCAGCCAAGATCAGGACCGACCCGTGTACTTC. This gives the protein CASSQDQDRPVYF. The chain carries TRBV14 and TRBJ2-7; D uncertain. The CDR3 runs to 13 residues. Trimming cost V 0 bases and J 12 bases, with 15 bases left between them. Germline assignment: CDR1 SGHDN and CDR2 FVKESK.

In its sample, this clonotype was seen many times. V and J are TRBV12-3 or TRBV12-4 and TRBJ1-1; 10 positions match TRBD1. The CDR3 length is 16 residues. Germline trimming cut 6 bases from V and 2 bases from J; bases unmatched to any gene: 9. CDR3 nucleotides: TGTGCCAGCAGGGCAGCGGACAGGGGGGCTAACACTGAAGCTTTCTTT. Protein sequence: CASRAADRGANTEAFF.

This clonotype occurred a few times. The CDR3 DNA is TGCGCCAGCAGCCTGGACGGAGTCAATCAGCCCCAGCATTTT. Protein: CASSLDGVNQPQHF. The chain recombines TRBV5-1 with TRBJ1-5; the D is unclear. The germline CDR1 and CDR2 sequences are SGHRS and YFSETQ. The CDR3 sequence is 14 residues long. The V and J ends lost 4 bases and 3 bases respectively, with 11 bases between them. Full variable domain (outside the CDR3, taken from reference TRBV5-1 and TRBJ1-5): KAGVTQTPRYLIKTRGQQVTLSCSPISGHRSVSWYQQTPGQGLQFLFEYFSETQRNKGNFPGRFSGRQFSNSRSEMNVSTLELGDSALYLCASSLDGVNQPQHFGDGTRLSIL.

This clonotype occurred many times. The J gene is TRBJ1-2, the V gene TRBV5-1; maybe TRBD1 (6 bases). V lost 3 bases, J lost 0 bases, and 9 bases lay in between. The CDR3 is 14 residues long. Looked up from germline, CDR1 is SGHRS and CDR2 is YFSETQ. The CDR3 DNA sequence: TGCGCCAGCAGCTCGGGGACAACTAACTATGGCTACACCTTC. Translated: CASSSGTTNYGYTF.

This clonotype was detected many times. CDR3 nucleotide sequence: TGCGCCAGCAGCTTGGCAATCTCCTCCTACAATGAGCAGTTCTTC. It yields the protein CASSLAISSYNEQFF. The J gene is TRBJ2-1, the V gene TRBV5-1; D is unresolved. Trimming pared 0 bases from V and 0 bases from J, leaving 7 bases between. The length of the CDR3 is 15 residues. Germline V gene sequence: CDR1 SGHRS, CDR2 YFSETQ.

This clonotype was counted at least ten times. J is TRBJ2-7 and V is TRBV6-2 or TRBV6-3; 9 bases align to TRBD1. This CDR3 has 15 amino acids. J was trimmed by 6 bases and V by 4 bases; bases with no gene match: 10. Germline values: CDR1 MNHEY, CDR2 SVGEGT. The CDR3 DNA sequence: TGTGCCAGCAGTTCCTCCGGGACAGGGTCATGCGAGCAGTACTTC. This sequence encodes CASSSSGTGSCEQYF.

As concerns this clonotype: The junction shows a germline mismatch at one end, possibly a read error. V usage is TRBV6-5 and J usage is TRBJ1-1, with D possibly TRBD1 on 6 matching bases. The CDR3 runs to 17 residues. Germline V gives CDR1 MNHEY, CDR2 SVGAGI. The CDR3 DNA sequence: TGTGCCAGCAGTTACTCACTCGTCCTTACAGGGAACACTGAAGCTATCTTT. Protein sequence: CASSYSLVLTGNTEAIF.

This clonotype was seen many times. The V and J genes are TRBV6-6 and TRBJ2-6, with no clear D. Trimming took 0 bases from V and 4 from J, leaving 7 bases between them. The CDR3 length is 15 residues. The germline V gene has CDR1 MNHNY and CDR2 SVGAGI (reference sequence). The CDR3 protein is CASSYSGFGANVLTF. CDR3 coding DNA: TGTGCCAGCAGTTACTCAGGATTCGGGGCCAACGTCCTGACTTTC.

This clonotype was seen at least ten times. CDR3 residues: CGSLDREYTDTQYF. CDR3 nucleotides: TGCGGTAGCTTGGACAGGGAGTATACAGATACGCAGTATTTT. The chain links TRBV20-1 to TRBJ2-3; 8 positions agree with TRBD1. From germline, CDR1 is DFQATT and CDR2 SNEGSKA (reference sequence). This CDR3 is 14 amino acids long.